This T cell receptor beta chain is drawn from a study of blood T cell repertoires in COVID-19. Study details: T cells, B-cell-depleted T cells, or PBMCs supplied cDNA or gDNA.

V was clipped by 3 bases and J by 1 base, with 15 bases between them. CDR3 size: 16 residues. Germline V gives CDR1 KGHSH, CDR2 LQKENI. In the original workflow: For nucleated cells, counts were estimated from reference gene primer amplification. Method: immunoSEQ multiplex PCR; TCRdb's copy keeps in-frame clones and lacks some. V and J calls plus clone size are reproduced from that table; the DNA served to infer D and trimming. The sample lists around 12,000 clones, less than 85% seen once, with about 13% in the top ten. This receptor was obtained from a human donor in a cohort sampled during active COVID-19. The rearrangement links TRBV18 to TRBJ1-1; maybe TRBD1 (6 bases). Source material: peripheral blood. Written as DNA, the CDR3 is TGTGCCAGCTCACCCCATGGGGGCCAGGAGAACACTGAAGCTTTCTTT. Protein: CASSPHGGQENTEAFF. Together with reference TRBV18 and TRBJ1-1, the CDR3 gives the full variable domain: NAGVMQNPRHLVRRRGQEARLRCSPMKGHSHVYWYRQLPEEGLKFMVYLQKENIIDESGMPKERFSAEFPKEGPSILRIQQVVRGDSAAYFCASSPHGGQENTEAFFGQGTRLTVV.